These T cell receptor beta chains were read from a single sample in a study of blood T cell repertoires in COVID-19. The data were produced by immunoSEQ multiplex PCR, yet TCRdb's version contains in-frame clones alone and is incomplete. The data contain hundreds of thousands of clones, roughly three quarters of them singletons. The sequenced material came from peripheral blood. These receptor sequences come from a woman aged 40 to 55 with active or convalescent COVID-19. Both conserved end residues are part of each CDR3. D genes are given only for firm matches. Clone size is stated in some rows and not others, as once, few, many or a class when expanded.

V: TRBV11-2
size: .
J: TRBJ1-2
D: TRBD1
DNA: TGTGCCAGCAGCTTAGATTTAGCAGGGGGCTACTATGGCTACACCTTC
CDR3: CASSLDLAGGYYGYTF

V: TRBV28
size: .
J: TRBJ2-3
D: TRBD2
DNA: TGTGCCAGCATGGGGAGCGGGGGGGGAGATACGCAGTATTTT
CDR3: CASMGSGGGDTQYF

V: TRBV30
size: many
J: TRBJ1-2
D: .
DNA: TGTGCCCAGGGTCCGCCGCGGGGCTACACCTTC
CDR3: CAQGPPRGYTF

V: TRBV7-9
size: .
J: TRBJ2-7
D: .
DNA: TGTGCCAGCAGCTTAACCGGGGGCGGGAGCGAGCAGTACTTC
CDR3: CASSLTGGGSEQYF

V: TRBV7-3
size: .
J: TRBJ2-2
D: .
DNA: TGTGCCAGCAGCTTAACGTTGAAGGGGCGCGACACCGGGGAGCTGTTTTTT
CDR3: CASSLTLKGRDTGELFF

V: TRBV5-4
size: .
J: TRBJ2-5
D: .
DNA: TGTGCCAGCAGCCAAACGTACGGAGAGACCCAGTACTTC
CDR3: CASSQTYGETQYF

V: TRBV19
size: .
J: TRBJ1-5
D: .
DNA: TGTGCCAGTAGCATTACAGGTTATAGCAATCAGCCCCAGCATTTT
CDR3: CASSITGYSNQPQHF

V: TRBV9
size: few
J: TRBJ2-1
D: .
DNA: TGTGCCAGCAGCGTAGGGGCAAATGAGCAGTTCTTC
CDR3: CASSVGANEQFF

V: TRBV10-2
size: .
J: TRBJ1-5
D: .
DNA: TGCGCCAGCAGTGAGTCGTCAGGGGCTCAGCCCCAGCATTTT
CDR3: CASSESSGAQPQHF

V: TRBV7-9
size: .
J: TRBJ2-1
D: TRBD1
DNA: TGTGCCAGCAGCTTAAGCCCCAGGGGGAGCTCCTACAATGAGCAGTTCTTC
CDR3: CASSLSPRGSSYNEQFF

V: TRBV6-4
size: .
J: TRBJ1-5
D: .
DNA: TGTGCCAGCAGTGACCCGCCTTCGACAGGAGATCAGCCCCAGCATTTT
CDR3: CASSDPPSTGDQPQHF

V: TRBV3-1/TRBV3-2
size: .
J: TRBJ1-2
D: TRBD1
DNA: TGTGCCAGCAGTAGGACAGGGGATGGCGGCTACACCTTC
CDR3: CASSRTGDGGYTF

V: TRBV28
size: .
J: TRBJ2-6
D: .
DNA: TGTGCCAGCAGTTTATCCGGGACTGGGGCCAACGTCCTGACTTTC
CDR3: CASSLSGTGANVLTF

V: TRBV10-3
size: .
J: TRBJ1-1
D: .
DNA: TGTGCCATCAGTGAGTCGAGGGAGGGGACTGAAGCTTTCTTT
CDR3: CAISESREGTEAFF

V: TRBV11-3
size: .
J: TRBJ2-1
D: .
DNA: TGTGCCAGCAGCCTAGGGGGGGGTGTTTACAATGAGCAGTTCTTC
CDR3: CASSLGGGVYNEQFF

V: TRBV29-1
size: .
J: TRBJ1-1
D: .
DNA: TGCAGCGGACGGACTGGAGGGAACACTGAAGCTTTCTTT
CDR3: CSGRTGGNTEAFF

V: TRBV5-1
size: few
J: TRBJ1-4
D: .
DNA: TGCGCCAGCAGCATGGTCAGGTCGGCTAATGAAAAACTGTTTTTT
CDR3: CASSMVRSANEKLFF

V: TRBV5-6
size: .
J: TRBJ2-2
D: .
DNA: TGTGCCAGCAGCTTGTCCAACGGGGGAACCGGGGAGCTGTTTTTT
CDR3: CASSLSNGGTGELFF

V: TRBV4-1
size: .
J: TRBJ2-3
D: .
DNA: TGCGCCAGCAGTTCCAGGTCACAGGACACAGATACGCAGTATTTT
CDR3: CASSSRSQDTDTQYF

V: TRBV19
size: .
J: TRBJ1-1
D: .
DNA: TGTGCCAGTTTACAATTCGGGGGGCGAAACACTGAAGCTTTCTTT
CDR3: CASLQFGGRNTEAFF

V: TRBV19
size: .
J: TRBJ1-2
D: TRBD1
DNA: TGTGCCAGTAAGGAGACAGGGGGTGATTCTACCTATGGCTACACCTTC
CDR3: CASKETGGDSTYGYTF

V: TRBV25-1
size: .
J: TRBJ1-6
D: .
DNA: TGTGCCAGCAGGCCCGGGAGTAATTCACCCCTCCACTTT
CDR3: CASRPGSNSPLHF

V: TRBV9
size: .
J: TRBJ2-3
D: TRBD2
DNA: TGTGCCAGCAGCTCGGGGCGGCGGGGGGGCCGGTTGGGCACAGATACGCAGTATTTT
CDR3: CASSSGRRGGRLGTDTQYF

V: TRBV24-1
size: .
J: TRBJ1-2
D: TRBD1
DNA: TGTGCCACCAGTGATACAGGGGGCGACTATGGCTACACCTTC
CDR3: CATSDTGGDYGYTF

V: TRBV30
size: once
J: TRBJ1-3
D: TRBD1
DNA: TGTGCCTGGGGCCCCGGACAGGGGGCGTATAGTCGCTCTGGAAACACCATATATTTT
CDR3: CAWGPGQGAYSRSGNTIYF

V: TRBV10-3
size: .
J: TRBJ1-2
D: .
DNA: TGTGCCACCGCCTGGCAGGGCCTCGGGGGCTACACCTTC
CDR3: CATAWQGLGGYTF

V: TRBV18
size: once
J: TRBJ1-4
D: TRBD1
DNA: TGTGCCAGCTCAACAGGGACAGGTGAAAAACTGTTTTTT
CDR3: CASSTGTGEKLFF

V: TRBV5-1
size: .
J: TRBJ2-4
D: TRBD2
DNA: TGCGCCAGCAGCGAGGGGAGGGTCAAGAGAAACATTCAGTACTTC
CDR3: CASSEGRVKRNIQYF

V: TRBV5-1
size: .
J: TRBJ2-3
D: .
DNA: TGCGCCAGCAGCTTGACTGCGGGTACGGGCGCAGATACGCAGTATTTT
CDR3: CASSLTAGTGADTQYF

V: TRBV9
size: .
J: TRBJ1-1
D: .
DNA: TGTGCCAGCAGCCCCCCCCTCGGACGGGAAGACACTGAAGCTTTCTTT
CDR3: CASSPPLGREDTEAFF

V: TRBV11-2
size: .
J: TRBJ1-2
D: .
DNA: TGTGCCAGCAGCCCACGGGGGGCGCGGGGCGGCTACACCTTC
CDR3: CASSPRGARGGYTF

V: TRBV5-1
size: .
J: TRBJ1-4
D: TRBD1
DNA: TGCGCCAGCAGCCTAAGGACAGGGCTCGAAGGGGAACTGTTTTTT
CDR3: CASSLRTGLEGELFF

V: TRBV7-2
size: .
J: TRBJ2-7
D: .
DNA: TGTGCCAGCAGCTCCCAGGGGTCAGGGTGGGACGAGCAGTACTTC
CDR3: CASSSQGSGWDEQYF

V: TRBV27
size: .
J: TRBJ1-2
D: .
DNA: TGTGCCAGCAGTTTAGATCGGGGGAGCGCCCTACTTTCTTCGGGCTACACCTTC
CDR3: CASSLDRGSALLSSGYTF

V: TRBV6-4
size: .
J: TRBJ2-5
D: .
DNA: TGTGCCAGCAGTATCGACAGAGGAGAGACCCAGTACTTC
CDR3: CASSIDRGETQYF

V: TRBV5-6
size: .
J: TRBJ1-2
D: .
DNA: TGTGCCAGCAGCTTGGCCCCTTGGGGGGGGTATGGCTACACCTTC
CDR3: CASSLAPWGGYGYTF

V: TRBV28
size: few
J: TRBJ1-1
D: .
DNA: TGTGCCAGCAGTTTCATGAACACTGAAGCTTTCTTT
CDR3: CASSFMNTEAFF

V: TRBV5-1
size: .
J: TRBJ2-5
D: .
DNA: TGCGCCAGCAGCTTAATAGGGAAGGGGAAGCAGGAGACCCAGTACTTC
CDR3: CASSLIGKGKQETQYF

V: TRBV3-1/TRBV3-2
size: .
J: TRBJ1-6
D: TRBD1
DNA: TGTGCCAGCAGCCTCCGGGACAGGGTGAATTCACCCCTCCACTTT
CDR3: CASSLRDRVNSPLHF

V: TRBV7-2
size: .
J: TRBJ2-3
D: TRBD2
DNA: TGTGCCAGCAGCTTAGATAGCGGGGGGTCCACAGATACGCAGTATTTT
CDR3: CASSLDSGGSTDTQYF

V: TRBV19
size: .
J: TRBJ2-7
D: .
DNA: TGTGCCACCACAGGGACCAGCTCCTACGAGCAGTACTTC
CDR3: CATTGTSSYEQYF

V: TRBV21-1
size: .
J: TRBJ1-6
D: .
DNA: TGTGCCAGCGGACCCGGGACTTTAGATTCACCCCTCCACTTT
CDR3: CASGPGTLDSPLHF

V: TRBV25-1
size: .
J: TRBJ2-3
D: .
DNA: TGTGCCAGTGGACAGCATGAGACTAGCACAGATACGCAGTATTTT
CDR3: CASGQHETSTDTQYF

V: TRBV7-3
size: few
J: TRBJ1-2
D: TRBD1
DNA: TGTGCCAGCAGCTACGACAGGGGCCATGGCTACACCTTC
CDR3: CASSYDRGHGYTF

V: TRBV2
size: few
J: TRBJ2-1
D: TRBD2
DNA: TGTGCCAGCACCCGGACTAGCGGGGGCTACAATGAGCAGTTCTTC
CDR3: CASTRTSGGYNEQFF

V: TRBV5-1
size: .
J: TRBJ2-6
D: .
DNA: TGCGCCAGCAGCTCCTTCGACAGGTCTGGGGCCAACGTCCTGACTTTC
CDR3: CASSSFDRSGANVLTF

V: TRBV18
size: once
J: TRBJ1-1
D: TRBD1
DNA: TGTGCCAGCTCTTACGGGACAGGGAACACTGAAGCTTTCTTT
CDR3: CASSYGTGNTEAFF

V: TRBV11-3
size: .
J: TRBJ2-3
D: TRBD2
DNA: TGTGCCAGCAGCTTAGGGAGCGGGAACACAGATACGCAGTATTTT
CDR3: CASSLGSGNTDTQYF

V: TRBV19
size: .
J: TRBJ1-6
D: .
DNA: TGTGCCAGTAGTATAGATCTCCGGCAGGGGCTGACACCCCTCCACTTT
CDR3: CASSIDLRQGLTPLHF

V: TRBV5-6
size: few
J: TRBJ2-7
D: .
DNA: TGTGCCAGCAGCTTAAATGCGGCAAGCTCCTACGAGCAGTACTTC
CDR3: CASSLNAASSYEQYF

V: TRBV10-3
size: .
J: TRBJ1-2
D: TRBD1
DNA: TGTGCCATCACCGGAGGACAGGACGATAACTATGGCTACACCTTC
CDR3: CAITGGQDDNYGYTF

V: TRBV3-1/TRBV3-2
size: .
J: TRBJ1-2
D: .
DNA: TGTGCCAGCAGCCAAGATCCCCAGGTCGACTATGGCTACACCTTC
CDR3: CASSQDPQVDYGYTF

V: TRBV5-6
size: once
J: TRBJ1-4
D: .
DNA: TGTGCCAGCAGCTCCACGGGGAGGGAGGAAGAAAAACTGTTTTTT
CDR3: CASSSTGREEEKLFF

V: TRBV27
size: .
J: TRBJ1-1
D: .
DNA: TGTGCCAGCAGGACGGGTCCCGGAACTGAAGCTTTCTTT
CDR3: CASRTGPGTEAFF

V: TRBV18
size: .
J: TRBJ1-1
D: .
DNA: TGTGCCAGCTCATTCGCAGGGATGGACACTGAAGCTTTCTTT
CDR3: CASSFAGMDTEAFF

V: TRBV28
size: .
J: TRBJ1-5
D: .
DNA: TGTGCCAGCAGTCCCCCGCGGGGGCACAATCAGCCCCAGCATTTT
CDR3: CASSPPRGHNQPQHF

V: TRBV3-1/TRBV3-2
size: .
J: TRBJ2-1
D: TRBD1
DNA: TGTGCCAGCAGCCTGAGACAGGGGACCTACAATGAGCAGTTCTTC
CDR3: CASSLRQGTYNEQFF